These T cell receptor beta chains were read from a single sample in a study of Graves' ophthalmopathy and Graves' hyperthyroidism. TCRdb used MiXCR to reprocess the multiplex PCR reads, holding one entry per CDR3 protein. The repertoire consists of 200,000 to 250,000 distinct CDR3 sequences, with roughly 50% occurring once and the leading ten covering about half. The specimen sequenced was peripheral blood. The receptors originated from an adult man with Graves' ophthalmopathy. Each CDR3 is given with its conserved first and last residue. The D gene is left open where the match is weak. Rows give clone size only sometimes, using once, few, many, or a class for an expanded clone.

abundance,d_gene,j_gene,v_gene,CDR3aa,CDR3nt
-,-,TRBJ1-1,TRBV7-8,CASRNSGSTEAFF,TGTGCCAGCAGGAACAGCGGGAGCACTGAAGCTTTCTTT
-,-,TRBJ2-7,TRBV5-8,CASSLVAGGDYEQYF,TGTGCCAGCAGCTTAGTTGCAGGGGGGGATTACGAGCAGTACTTC
once,TRBD1,TRBJ2-5,TRBV7-8,CASSLAQGYGLQETQYF,TGTGCCAGCAGCTTAGCACAGGGGTACGGGCTTCAAGAGACCCAGTACTTC
-,-,TRBJ1-6,TRBV24-1,CATSDSRGSYNSPLHF,TGTGCCACCAGTGATTCCCGAGGCTCCTATAATTCACCCCTCCACTTT
-,-,TRBJ2-7,TRBV4-1,CASSLRDGPYEQYF,TGCGCCAGCAGCCTACGGGACGGACCCTACGAGCAGTACTTC
-,TRBD1,TRBJ2-2,TRBV7-3,CASSLQGGTNTGELFF,TGTGCCAGCAGCCTACAGGGGGGTACGAACACCGGGGAGCTGTTTTTT
many,TRBD1,TRBJ2-7,TRBV6-5,CASSPRDSYEQYF,TGTGCCAGCAGTCCGAGGGACAGCTACGAGCAGTACTTC
-,TRBD1,TRBJ2-5,TRBV5-1,CASRYGTGGQETQYF,TGCGCCAGCAGATATGGGACAGGAGGGCAAGAGACCCAGTACTTC
few,TRBD1,TRBJ2-7,TRBV19,CASGDRGREQYF,TGTGCCAGCGGGGACAGGGGGCGCGAGCAGTACTTC
-,-,TRBJ2-5,TRBV7-3,CASSLRGFGPETQYF,TGTGCCAGCAGCTTAAGGGGTTTCGGGCCAGAGACCCAGTACTTC
-,-,TRBJ1-2,TRBV18,CASSHYNSRQNYGYTF,TGTGCCAGCTCACACTACAACTCCAGACAGAACTATGGCTACACCTTC
many,-,TRBJ1-1,TRBV2,CASMAIGNTEAFF,TGTGCCAGCATGGCCATAGGGAACACTGAAGCTTTCTTT
-,-,TRBJ2-2,TRBV19,CASSTGTSNTGELFF,TGTGCCAGTAGTACCGGGACCTCGAACACCGGGGAGCTGTTTTTT
-,TRBD1,TRBJ1-1,TRBV29-1,CSTDRPNTEAFF,TGCAGCACGGACAGGCCTAACACTGAAGCTTTCTTT
-,-,TRBJ1-2,TRBV14,CASSQWGRNYGYTF,TGTGCCAGCAGCCAGTGGGGCAGGAACTATGGCTACACCTTC
-,-,TRBJ2-3,TRBV2,CASSERTSPTDTQYF,TGTGCCAGCAGTGAGAGGACAAGCCCCACAGATACGCAGTATTTT
few,-,TRBJ1-6,TRBV2,CASASSYNSPLHF,TGTGCCAGTGCGAGCTCCTATAATTCACCCCTCCACTTT
-,TRBD2,TRBJ2-7,TRBV11-1,CASSATSGSLAKTYEQYF,TGTGCCAGCAGCGCGACTAGCGGGAGCTTAGCTAAAACCTACGAGCAGTACTTC
once,-,TRBJ1-5,TRBV5-1,CASSLEAGRNQPQHF,TGCGCCAGCAGCTTGGAGGCGGGGCGCAATCAGCCCCAGCATTTT
few,TRBD1,TRBJ1-1,TRBV20-1,CSARVTRPGQGPNTGAFF,TGCAGTGCTAGAGTGACCCGCCCGGGACAGGGGCCCAACACCGGGGCTTTCTTT
few,-,TRBJ2-7,TRBV12-3/TRBV12-4,CASSFGQTSYEQYF,TGTGCCAGCAGTTTCGGACAGACCTCCTACGAGCAGTACTTC
-,-,TRBJ2-1,TRBV9,CASSPDVFPYNEQFF,TGTGCCAGCAGCCCCGACGTATTTCCCTACAATGAGCAGTTCTTC